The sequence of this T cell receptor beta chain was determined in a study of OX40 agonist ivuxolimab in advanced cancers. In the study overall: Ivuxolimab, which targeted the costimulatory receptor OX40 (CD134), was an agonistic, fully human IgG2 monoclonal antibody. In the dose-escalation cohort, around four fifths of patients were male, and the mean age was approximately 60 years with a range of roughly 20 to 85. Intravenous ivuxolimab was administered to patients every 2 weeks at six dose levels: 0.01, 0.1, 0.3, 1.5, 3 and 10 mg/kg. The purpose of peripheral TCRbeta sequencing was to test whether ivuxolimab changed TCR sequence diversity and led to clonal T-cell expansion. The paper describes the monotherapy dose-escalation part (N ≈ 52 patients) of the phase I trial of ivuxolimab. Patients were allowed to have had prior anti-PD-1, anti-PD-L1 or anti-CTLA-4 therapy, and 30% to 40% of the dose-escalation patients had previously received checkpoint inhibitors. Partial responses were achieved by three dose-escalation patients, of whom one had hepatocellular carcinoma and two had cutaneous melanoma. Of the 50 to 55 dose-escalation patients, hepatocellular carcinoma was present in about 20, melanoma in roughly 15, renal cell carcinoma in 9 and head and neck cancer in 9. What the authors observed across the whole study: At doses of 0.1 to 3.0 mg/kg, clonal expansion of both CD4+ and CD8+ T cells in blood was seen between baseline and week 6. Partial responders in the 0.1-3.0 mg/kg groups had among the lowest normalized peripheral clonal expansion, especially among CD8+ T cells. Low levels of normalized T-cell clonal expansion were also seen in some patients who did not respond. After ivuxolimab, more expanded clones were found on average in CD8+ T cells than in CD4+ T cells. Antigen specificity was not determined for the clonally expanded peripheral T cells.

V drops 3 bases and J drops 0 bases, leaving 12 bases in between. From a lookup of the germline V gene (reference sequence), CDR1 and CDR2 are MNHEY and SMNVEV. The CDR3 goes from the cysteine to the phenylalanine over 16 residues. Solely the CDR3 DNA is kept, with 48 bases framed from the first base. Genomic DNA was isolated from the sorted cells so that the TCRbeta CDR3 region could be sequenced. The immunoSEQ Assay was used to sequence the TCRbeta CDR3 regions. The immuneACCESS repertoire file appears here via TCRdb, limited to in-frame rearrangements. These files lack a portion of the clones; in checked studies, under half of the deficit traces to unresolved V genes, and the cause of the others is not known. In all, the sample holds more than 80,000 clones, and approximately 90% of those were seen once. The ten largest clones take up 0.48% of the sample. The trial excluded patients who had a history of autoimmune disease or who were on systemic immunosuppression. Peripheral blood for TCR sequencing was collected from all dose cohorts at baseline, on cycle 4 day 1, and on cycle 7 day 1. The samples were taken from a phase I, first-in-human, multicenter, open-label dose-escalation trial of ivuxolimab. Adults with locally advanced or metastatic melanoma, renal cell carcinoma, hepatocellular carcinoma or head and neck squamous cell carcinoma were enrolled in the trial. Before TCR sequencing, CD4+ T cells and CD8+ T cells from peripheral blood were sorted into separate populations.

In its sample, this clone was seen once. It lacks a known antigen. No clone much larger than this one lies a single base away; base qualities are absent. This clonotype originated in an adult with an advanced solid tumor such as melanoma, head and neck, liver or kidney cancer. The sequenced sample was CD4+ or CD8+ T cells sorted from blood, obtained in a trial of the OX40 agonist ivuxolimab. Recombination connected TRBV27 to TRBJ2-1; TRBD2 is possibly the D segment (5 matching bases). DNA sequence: TGTGCCAGCAGTTTCGGGAAACCGAGCTCCTACAATGAGCAGTTCTTC. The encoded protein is CASSFGKPSSYNEQFF.